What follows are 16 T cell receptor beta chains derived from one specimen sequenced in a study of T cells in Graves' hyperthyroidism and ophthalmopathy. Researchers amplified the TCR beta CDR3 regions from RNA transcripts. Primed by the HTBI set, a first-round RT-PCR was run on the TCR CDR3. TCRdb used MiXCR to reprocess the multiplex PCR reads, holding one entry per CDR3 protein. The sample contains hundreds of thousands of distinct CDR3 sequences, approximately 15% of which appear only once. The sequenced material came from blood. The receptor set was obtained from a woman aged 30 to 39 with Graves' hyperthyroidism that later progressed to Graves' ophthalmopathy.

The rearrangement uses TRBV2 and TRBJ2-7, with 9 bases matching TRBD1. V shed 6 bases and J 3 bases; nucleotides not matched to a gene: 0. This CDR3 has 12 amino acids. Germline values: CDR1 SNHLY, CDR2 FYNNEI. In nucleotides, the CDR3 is TGTGCCAGCAGGGACAGGGGCTACGAGCAGTACTTC. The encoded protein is CASRDRGYEQYF. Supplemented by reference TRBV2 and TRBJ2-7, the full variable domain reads EPEVTQTPSHQVTQMGQEVILRCVPISNHLYFYWYRQILGQKVEFLVSFYNNEISEKSEIFDDQFSVERPDGSNFTLKIRSTKLEDSAMYFCASRDRGYEQYFGPGTRLTVT.

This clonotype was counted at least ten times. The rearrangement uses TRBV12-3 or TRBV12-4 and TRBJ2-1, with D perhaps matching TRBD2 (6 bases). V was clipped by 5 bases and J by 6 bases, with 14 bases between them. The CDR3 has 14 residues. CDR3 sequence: CASSTRDSFNEQFF. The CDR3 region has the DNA TGTGCCAGCAGTACGCGGGACTCGTTCAATGAGCAGTTCTTC.

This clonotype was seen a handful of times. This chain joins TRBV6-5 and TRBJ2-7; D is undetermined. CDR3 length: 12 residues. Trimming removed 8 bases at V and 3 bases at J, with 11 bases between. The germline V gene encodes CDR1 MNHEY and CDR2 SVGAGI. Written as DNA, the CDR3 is TGTGCCAGCTTAGGACCGATCTACGAGCAGTACTTC. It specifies CASLGPIYEQYF.

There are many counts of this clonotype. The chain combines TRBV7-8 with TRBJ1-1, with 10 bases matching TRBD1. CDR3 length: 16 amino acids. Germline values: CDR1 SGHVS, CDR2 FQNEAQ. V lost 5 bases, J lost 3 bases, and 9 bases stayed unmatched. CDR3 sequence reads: CASSLRQGARDTEAFF. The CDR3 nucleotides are TGTGCCAGCAGCCTGCGACAGGGGGCCAGGGACACTGAAGCTTTCTTT.

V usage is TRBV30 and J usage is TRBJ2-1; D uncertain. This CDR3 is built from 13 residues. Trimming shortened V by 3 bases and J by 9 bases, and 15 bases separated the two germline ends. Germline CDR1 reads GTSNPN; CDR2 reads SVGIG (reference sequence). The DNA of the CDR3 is TGTGCCTGGAGCTCCTTGACCCCTCCTGAGCAGTTCTTC. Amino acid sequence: CAWSSLTPPEQFF.

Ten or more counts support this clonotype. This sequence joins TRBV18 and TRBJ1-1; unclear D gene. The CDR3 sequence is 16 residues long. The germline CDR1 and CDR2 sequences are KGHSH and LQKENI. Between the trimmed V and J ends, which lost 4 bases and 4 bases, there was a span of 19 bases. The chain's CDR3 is CASSQSAAADSTEAFF. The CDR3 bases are TGTGCCAGCTCACAGTCCGCCGCAGCGGATAGCACTGAAGCTTTCTTT.

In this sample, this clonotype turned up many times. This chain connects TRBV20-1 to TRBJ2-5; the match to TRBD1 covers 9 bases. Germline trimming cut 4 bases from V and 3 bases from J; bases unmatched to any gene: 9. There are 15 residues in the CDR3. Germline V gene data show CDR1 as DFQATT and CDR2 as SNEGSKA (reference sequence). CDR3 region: CSAISLGQGEETQYF. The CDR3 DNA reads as TGCAGTGCTATTTCCTTGGGACAGGGCGAAGAGACCCAGTACTTC.

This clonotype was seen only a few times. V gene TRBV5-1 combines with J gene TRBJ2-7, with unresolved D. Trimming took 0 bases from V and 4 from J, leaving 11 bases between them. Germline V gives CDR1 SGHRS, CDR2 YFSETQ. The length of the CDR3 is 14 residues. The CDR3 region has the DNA TGCGCCAGCAGCTTGGCCAGGCCCCCTTACGAGCAGTACTTC. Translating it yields CASSLARPPYEQYF. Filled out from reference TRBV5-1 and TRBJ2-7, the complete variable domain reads KAGVTQTPRYLIKTRGQQVTLSCSPISGHRSVSWYQQTPGQGLQFLFEYFSETQRNKGNFPGRFSGRQFSNSRSEMNVSTLELGDSALYLCASSLARPPYEQYFGPGTRLTVT.

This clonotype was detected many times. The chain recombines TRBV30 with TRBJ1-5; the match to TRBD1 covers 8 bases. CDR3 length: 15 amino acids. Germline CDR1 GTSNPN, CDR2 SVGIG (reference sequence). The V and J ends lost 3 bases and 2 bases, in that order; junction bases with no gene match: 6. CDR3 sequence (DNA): TGTGCCTGGAGAAGAACAGGGGGTGGCAATCAGCCCCAGCATTTT. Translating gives CAWRRTGGGNQPQHF.

In nucleotides, the CDR3 is TGTGCCAGCAGCCTACGTTACCCGAACGAGGGACTGTTTTTT. Its protein product is CASSLRYPNEGLFF. The chain couples TRBV7-9 to TRBJ1-4; D not resolved. The V end was cut by 5 bases, the J end by 13 bases, with 20 bases between. The V gene's germline CDR1 is SEHNR and CDR2 FQNEAQ (reference sequence). The CDR3 is made up of 14 amino acids.

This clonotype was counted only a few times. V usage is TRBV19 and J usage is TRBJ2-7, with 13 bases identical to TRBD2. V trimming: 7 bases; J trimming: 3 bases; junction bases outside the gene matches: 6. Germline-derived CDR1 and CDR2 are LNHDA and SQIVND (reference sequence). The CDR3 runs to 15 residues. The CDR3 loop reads CASIAGTSGNYEQYF. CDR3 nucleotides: TGTGCCAGTATTGCCGGGACTAGCGGGAACTACGAGCAGTACTTC.

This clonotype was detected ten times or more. For the CDR3, the DNA is TGTGCCAGCAGGCGGACTAGCGGAATTTACGAGCAGTACTTC. Encoded protein: CASRRTSGIYEQYF. The J gene is TRBJ2-7, the V gene TRBV2, with 10 bases identical to TRBD2. Trimming cost V 6 bases and J 4 bases; bases outside gene matches: 6. This CDR3 contains 14 residues. Germline V gene sequence: CDR1 SNHLY, CDR2 FYNNEI.

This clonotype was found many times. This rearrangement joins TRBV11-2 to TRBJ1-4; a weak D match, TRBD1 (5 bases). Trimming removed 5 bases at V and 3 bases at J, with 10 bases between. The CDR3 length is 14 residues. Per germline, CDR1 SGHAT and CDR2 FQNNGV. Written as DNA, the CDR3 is TGTGCCAGCAGCCCGACAGCCTCTAATGAAAAACTGTTTTTT. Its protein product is CASSPTASNEKLFF.

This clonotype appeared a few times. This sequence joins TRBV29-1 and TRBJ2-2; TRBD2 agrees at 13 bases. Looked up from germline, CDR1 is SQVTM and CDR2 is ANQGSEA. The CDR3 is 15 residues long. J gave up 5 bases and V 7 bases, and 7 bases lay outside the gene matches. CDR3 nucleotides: TGCAGCGCCGTCTGGACTAGCGGGAGTACCGGGGAGCTGTTTTTT. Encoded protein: CSAVWTSGSTGELFF.

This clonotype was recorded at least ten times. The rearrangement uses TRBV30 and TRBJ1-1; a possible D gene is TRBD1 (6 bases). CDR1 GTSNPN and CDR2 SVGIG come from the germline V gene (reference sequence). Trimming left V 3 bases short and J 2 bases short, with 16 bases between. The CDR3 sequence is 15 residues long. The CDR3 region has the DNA TGTGCCTGGAGATTAGGCGGGGGGCAAAACACTGAAGCTTTCTTT. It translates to CAWRLGGGQNTEAFF.

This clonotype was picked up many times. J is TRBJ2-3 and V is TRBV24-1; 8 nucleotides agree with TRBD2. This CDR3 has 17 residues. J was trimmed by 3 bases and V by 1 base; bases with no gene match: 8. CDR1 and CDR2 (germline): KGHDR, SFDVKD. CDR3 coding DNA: TGTGCCACCAGTGATTTACATCCGGGAGGGCCGACAGATACGCAGTATTTT. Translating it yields CATSDLHPGGPTDTQYF.